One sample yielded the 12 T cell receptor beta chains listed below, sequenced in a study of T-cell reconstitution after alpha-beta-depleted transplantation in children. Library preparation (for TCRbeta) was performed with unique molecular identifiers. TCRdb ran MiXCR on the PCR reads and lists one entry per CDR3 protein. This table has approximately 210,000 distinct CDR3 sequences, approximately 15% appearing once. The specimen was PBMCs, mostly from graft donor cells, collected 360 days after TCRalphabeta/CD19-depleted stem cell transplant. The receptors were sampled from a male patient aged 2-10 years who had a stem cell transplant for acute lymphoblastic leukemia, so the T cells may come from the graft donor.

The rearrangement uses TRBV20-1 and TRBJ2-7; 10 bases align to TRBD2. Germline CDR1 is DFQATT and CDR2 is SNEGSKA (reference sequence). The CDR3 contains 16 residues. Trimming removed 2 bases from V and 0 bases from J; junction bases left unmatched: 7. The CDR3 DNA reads TGCAGTGCTAGACCTATAGCGGGGGGCTTCTCCTACGAGCAGTACTTC. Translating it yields CSARPIAGGFSYEQYF.

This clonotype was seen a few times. The CDR3 DNA is TGTGCCAGCAGTGAATTGGGGACAGAGAATTCACCCCTCCACTTT. It yields the protein CASSELGTENSPLHF. This chain uses TRBV2 with TRBJ1-6, with 7 positions matching TRBD1. Trimming cost V 2 bases and J 7 bases; bases outside gene matches: 5. This CDR3 is built from 15 residues. Germline V CDR1 and CDR2: SNHLY, FYNNEI.

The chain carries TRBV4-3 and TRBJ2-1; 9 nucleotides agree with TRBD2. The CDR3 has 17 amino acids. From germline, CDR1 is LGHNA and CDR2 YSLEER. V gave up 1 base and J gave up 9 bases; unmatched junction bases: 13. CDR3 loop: CASSQGRSAGGLREQFF. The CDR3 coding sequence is TGCGCCAGCAGCCAAGGAAGGTCAGCGGGGGGCCTCCGTGAGCAGTTCTTC.

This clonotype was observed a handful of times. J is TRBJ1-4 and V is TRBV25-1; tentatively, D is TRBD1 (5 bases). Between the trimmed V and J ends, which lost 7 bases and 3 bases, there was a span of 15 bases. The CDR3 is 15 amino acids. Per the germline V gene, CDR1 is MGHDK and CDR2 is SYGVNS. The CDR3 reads CASTATGGSNEKLFF. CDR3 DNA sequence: TGTGCCAGCACCGCGACGGGGGGGTCTAATGAAAAACTGTTTTTT.

CDR3 sequence reads: CASSLGRLAGSNEQFF. The CDR3 DNA reads TGTGCCAGCAGCTTGGGGAGACTAGCGGGCTCCAATGAGCAGTTCTTC. The V and J genes are TRBV5-4 and TRBJ2-1, with TRBD2 matching 10 bases. CDR3 length: 16 amino acids. The V segment lost 0 bases and the J segment 6 bases; nucleotides outside the gene matches: 6. CDR1 is SGHNT, CDR2 YYREEE, per germline (reference sequence).

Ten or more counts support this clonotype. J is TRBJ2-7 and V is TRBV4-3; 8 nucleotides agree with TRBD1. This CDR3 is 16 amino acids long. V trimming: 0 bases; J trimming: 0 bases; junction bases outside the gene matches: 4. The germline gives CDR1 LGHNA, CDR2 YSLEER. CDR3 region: CASSQEATGVSYEQYF. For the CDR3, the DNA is TGCGCCAGCAGCCAAGAAGCGACAGGGGTCTCCTACGAGCAGTACTTC.

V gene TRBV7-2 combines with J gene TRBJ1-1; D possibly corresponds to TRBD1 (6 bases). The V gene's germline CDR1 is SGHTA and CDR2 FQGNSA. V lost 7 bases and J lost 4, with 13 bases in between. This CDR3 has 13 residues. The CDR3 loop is CASTNPGATEAFF. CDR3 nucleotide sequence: TGTGCCAGCACCAACCCGGGGGCCACTGAAGCTTTCTTT.

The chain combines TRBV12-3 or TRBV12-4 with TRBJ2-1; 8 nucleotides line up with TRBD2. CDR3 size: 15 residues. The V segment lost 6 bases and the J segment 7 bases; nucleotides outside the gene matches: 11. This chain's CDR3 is CASSIAGRVSNEQFF. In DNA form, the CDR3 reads TGTGCCAGCAGCATAGCGGGGAGGGTATCTAATGAGCAGTTCTTC.

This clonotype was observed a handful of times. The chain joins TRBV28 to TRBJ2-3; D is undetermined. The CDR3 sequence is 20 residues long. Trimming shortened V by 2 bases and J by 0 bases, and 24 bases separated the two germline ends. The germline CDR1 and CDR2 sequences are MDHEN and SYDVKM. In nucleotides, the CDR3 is TGTGCCAGCAGTTTAGGCTTTGTACTCCGGGTTACCCCTAGCACAGATACGCAGTATTTT. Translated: CASSLGFVLRVTPSTDTQYF.

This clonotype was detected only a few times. For the CDR3, the DNA is TGTGCCAGCAGTGCTAGCGGGGGGGACCCCAATGAGCAGTTCTTC. This codes for CASSASGGDPNEQFF. J is TRBJ2-1 and V is TRBV12-3 or TRBV12-4, with 12 bases fitting TRBD2. Trimming removed 5 bases from V and 6 bases from J; junction bases left unmatched: 5. The CDR3 is made up of 15 amino acids.

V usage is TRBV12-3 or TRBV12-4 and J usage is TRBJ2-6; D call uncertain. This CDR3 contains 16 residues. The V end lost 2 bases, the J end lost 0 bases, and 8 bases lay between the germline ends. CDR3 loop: CASSLWDSSGANVLTF. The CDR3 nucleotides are TGTGCCAGCAGTTTATGGGATTCCTCTGGGGCCAACGTCCTGACTTTC.

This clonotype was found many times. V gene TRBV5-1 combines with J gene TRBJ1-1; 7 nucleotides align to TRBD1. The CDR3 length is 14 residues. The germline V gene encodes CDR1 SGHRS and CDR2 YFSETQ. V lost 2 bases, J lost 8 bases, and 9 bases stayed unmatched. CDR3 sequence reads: CASSLKDRQGEAFF. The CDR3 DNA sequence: TGCGCCAGCAGCTTAAAGGACAGGCAAGGCGAAGCTTTCTTT.